This T cell receptor (beta chain) was identified in a study of blood T cell repertoires in COVID-19. Study context: T cells, B-cell-depleted T cells, or PBMCs supplied cDNA or gDNA.

Clones were sequenced by immunoSEQ multiplex PCR, and TCRdb holds only the in-frame ones, with some missing. The profile shows roughly 250,000 clones, around 81% of them singletons. Sequencing was performed on peripheral blood. This receptor was identified in a woman aged 55-70 years with active or convalescent COVID-19.

In DNA form, the CDR3 reads TGTGCCAGCTCACCACATCCAGGTCCGAACTATGGCTACACCTTC. It is translated as CASSPHPGPNYGYTF. The V gene is TRBV18, the J gene TRBJ1-2; D not certain. The CDR3 covers 15 residues. The germline V gene has CDR1 KGHSH and CDR2 LQKENI. V shed 1 base and J shed 2 bases, with 11 bases lying between them. Based on the CDR3 plus reference TRBV18 and TRBJ1-2, the full variable domain is NAGVMQNPRHLVRRRGQEARLRCSPMKGHSHVYWYRQLPEEGLKFMVYLQKENIIDESGMPKERFSAEFPKEGPSILRIQQVVRGDSAAYFCASSPHPGPNYGYTFGSGTRLTVV.